The 22 T cell receptor beta chains below all came from one sample that was sequenced in a study of T-cell memory formation after mild COVID-19. From the 5' RACE reads, TCRdb called clonotypes with MiXCR, one entry per CDR3 protein. The data contain 250,000 to 350,000 distinct CDR3 sequences, 15% to 20% of them singletons. Sequencing input: PBMCs or a T cell subset sorted from them (not recorded which). The receptors originated from a man between 18 and 29 years old who had mild COVID-19 (a few samples of this study predate the infection). Cell type and time point are not known.

This CDR3 is CASSPSRQQAFYGYTF. The CDR3 DNA reads as TGCGCCAGCAGCCCCTCCCGTCAACAGGCGTTCTATGGCTACACCTTC. The chain employs TRBV4-1 and TRBJ1-2; possibly TRBD1 for D (5 bases). Trimming left V 4 bases short and J 4 bases short, with 19 bases between. Germline CDR1 is MGHRA and CDR2 is YSYEKL. The CDR3 spans 16 residues.

Ten or more counts support this clonotype. The genes are TRBV7-2 and TRBJ2-1, with D hard to call. The V and J ends lost 1 base and 5 bases respectively, with 6 bases between them. This CDR3 contains 13 residues. The germline CDR1 and CDR2 sequences are SGHTA and FQGNSA. The CDR3 DNA reads as TGTGCCAGCAGCTTAGGCCAGAACAATGAGCAGTTCTTC. Amino acid sequence: CASSLGQNNEQFF.

This clonotype appeared a few times. V gene TRBV18 combines with J gene TRBJ1-1; TRBD1 matches at 7 bases. V trimming: 6 bases; J trimming: 0 bases; junction bases outside the gene matches: 10. The CDR3 contains 16 residues. CDR1 and CDR2 (germline): KGHSH, LQKENI. Here the CDR3 DNA reads TGTGCCAGCTCGCCGGTCGGGACAGCGTTGAACACTGAAGCTTTCTTT. As protein: CASSPVGTALNTEAFF.

This clonotype was detected only a few times. The chain is built from TRBV3-1 and TRBJ2-1; 9 positions agree with TRBD2. Looked up from germline, CDR1 is LGHDT and CDR2 is YNNKEL (reference sequence). V was pared by 8 bases and J by 9 bases, with 20 bases of the junction left unmatched. The CDR3 covers 17 residues. The CDR3 sequence: CASGARETSGLPSEQFF. The CDR3 DNA sequence: TGTGCCAGCGGTGCCCGGGAGACTAGCGGCCTTCCGAGTGAGCAGTTCTTC.

The chain employs TRBV4-3 and TRBJ1-4; D is uncertain. The V gene lost 0 bases and the J gene lost 7 bases, with 9 bases spanning the gap. The germline CDR1 and CDR2 sequences are LGHNA and YSLEER. The CDR3 is made up of 14 amino acids. The CDR3 spells CASSQEGTGEKLFF. CDR3 sequence (DNA): TGCGCCAGCAGCCAAGAGGGTACGGGTGAAAAACTGTTTTTT.

The chain joins TRBV7-2 to TRBJ2-3; 12 nucleotides align to TRBD2. Germline trimming cut 4 bases from V and 4 bases from J; bases unmatched to any gene: 3. Per the germline V gene, CDR1 is SGHTA and CDR2 is FQGNSA. The CDR3 length is 15 residues. The CDR3 DNA follows: TGTGCCAGCAGCTACGGACTAGCGGGATCAGATACGCAGTATTTT. As protein: CASSYGLAGSDTQYF.

V usage is TRBV7-2 and J usage is TRBJ2-3; TRBD2 agrees at 7 bases. The ends lost 2 bases at V and 0 bases at J; junction bases unmatched: 5. The CDR3 length is 16 residues. Germline CDR1 reads SGHTA; CDR2 reads FQGNSA. As DNA, the CDR3 is TGTGCCAGCAGCTTACCACGAGCGGGGAGCACAGATACGCAGTATTTT. Residues: CASSLPRAGSTDTQYF.

Ten or more counts support this clonotype. This chain connects TRBV20-1 to TRBJ2-3, with TRBD2 matching 8 bases. Germline V gene data show CDR1 as DFQATT and CDR2 as SNEGSKA (reference sequence). Germline trimming cut 6 bases from V and 1 base from J; bases unmatched to any gene: 6. The CDR3 consists of 14 residues. The CDR3 DNA is TGCAGTGCGAAGCCGGGAGGGGGCACAGATACGCAGTATTTT. Its translation is CSAKPGGGTDTQYF.

The gene calls are TRBV7-6 and TRBJ1-2; weak D call: TRBD1 (6 bases). The ends were cut back, 5 bases at V and 4 bases at J, with 17 bases in the middle. This CDR3 spans 15 amino acids. The V gene's germline CDR1 is SGHVS and CDR2 FNYEAQ. The CDR3 nucleotides are TGTGCCAGCAGCCGAAACAGGGACCTAGGCTATGGCTACACCTTC. Protein product: CASSRNRDLGYGYTF.

The chain is built from TRBV6-2 or TRBV6-3 and TRBJ1-1; the D is unclear. The length of the CDR3 is 13 residues. V was trimmed by 0 bases and J by 8 bases, leaving 10 bases between them. CDR1 and CDR2 (germline): MNHEY, SVGEGT. CDR3 amino acids: CASSYSIVSEAFF. The CDR3 DNA is TGTGCCAGCAGTTACTCGATTGTTAGCGAAGCTTTCTTT.

This clonotype was recorded only once. A junction end diverges from the germline sequence, so it may reflect a read error. This chain links TRBV7-7 with TRBJ2-2, with TRBD2 identical over 8 bases. Germline-derived CDR1 and CDR2 are SSHAT and FNYEAQ (reference sequence). This CDR3 region has 16 residues. The CDR3 DNA sequence: TGTGCTAGCAGCCGAGGACTAGCAGCGAACACCGGGGAGCTGTTTTTT. Translated: CASSRGLAANTGELFF.

The chain links TRBV12-3 or TRBV12-4 to TRBJ1-5; TRBD1 matches 8 bases. J was trimmed by 9 bases and V by 5 bases; bases with no gene match: 12. This CDR3 region has 15 residues. The CDR3 spells CASSPGQGPGWPQHF. The CDR3 DNA reads as TGTGCCAGCAGTCCCGGACAGGGCCCCGGATGGCCCCAGCATTTT.

This chain uses TRBV5-5 with TRBJ1-2, with D perhaps matching TRBD1 (5 bases). V was clipped by 4 bases and J by 4 bases, with 11 bases between them. This CDR3 has 13 amino acids. Germline V gene data show CDR1 as SGHKS and CDR2 as YYEKEE (reference sequence). CDR3 region: CASSRARGYGYTF. CDR3 in DNA: TGTGCCAGCAGCCGAGCTAGGGGCTATGGCTACACCTTC.

Only a few counts were recorded for this clonotype. V and J are TRBV6-5 and TRBJ1-5; no definite D call. The CDR3 length is 15 residues. Per the germline V gene, CDR1 is MNHEY and CDR2 is SVGAGI. The V end was cut by 0 bases, the J end by 2 bases, with 8 bases between. This chain's CDR3 is CASSYSSLGNQPQHF. In nucleotides, the CDR3 is TGTGCCAGCAGTTACTCGTCGTTGGGCAATCAGCCCCAGCATTTT.

The J gene is TRBJ1-5, the V gene TRBV20-1; TRBD1 matches at 10 bases. J lost 7 bases, V lost 3 bases, and 9 bases had no gene match. The CDR3 length is 15 residues. In germline, CDR1 is DFQATT, CDR2 SNEGSKA (reference sequence). The CDR3 DNA is TGCAGTGCTAGCCCGGGACAGGGGTTAGGACAGCCCCAGCATTTT. It specifies CSASPGQGLGQPQHF.

The chain is built from TRBV7-2 and TRBJ2-3, with 11 bases matching TRBD2. Looked up from germline, CDR1 is SGHTA and CDR2 is FQGNSA. V gave up 1 base and J gave up 6 bases; unmatched junction bases: 6. The CDR3 runs to 16 residues. CDR3 residues: CASSLVLAGGRDTQYF. CDR3 nucleotide sequence: TGTGCCAGCAGCTTAGTTCTAGCGGGGGGCAGGGATACGCAGTATTTT.

V gene TRBV29-1 combines with J gene TRBJ2-3; the D is unclear. V lost 0 bases, J lost 0 bases, and 4 bases lay in between. Germline assignment: CDR1 SQVTM and CDR2 ANQGSEA. The CDR3 length is 13 residues. As DNA, the CDR3 is TGCAGCGTTGAAGATTGGAGCACAGATACGCAGTATTTT. It translates to CSVEDWSTDTQYF.

The table lists this clonotype with a few counts. J is TRBJ1-1 and V is TRBV5-4; a weak D match, TRBD1 (6 bases). This CDR3 has 16 residues. Germline CDR1 reads SGHNT; CDR2 reads YYREEE (reference sequence). Trimming stripped 4 bases from V and 3 bases from J, with 19 bases between. The CDR3 DNA sequence: TGTGCCAGCAGCCAAAACTCACAGGGAAGGGACACTGAAGCTTTCTTT. It is translated as CASSQNSQGRDTEAFF.

This clonotype appeared a few times. This chain connects TRBV7-9 to TRBJ2-7, with a tentative D call TRBD1 (5 bases). Per germline, CDR1 SEHNR and CDR2 FQNEAQ (reference sequence). V dropped 1 base and J dropped 2 bases, with 6 bases sitting between them. CDR3 length: 13 residues. The CDR3 DNA reads as TGTGCCAGCAGCTTAGTACAGGCCTACGAGCAGTACTTC. As protein: CASSLVQAYEQYF.

The V gene is TRBV7-2, the J gene TRBJ2-7; 8 bases are shared with TRBD1. With V trimmed by 5 bases and J by 0 bases, 3 bases remained unmatched. Germline CDR1 is SGHTA and CDR2 is FQGNSA. There are 14 residues in the CDR3. The CDR3 region is CASSRTGFSYEQYF. The CDR3, as DNA: TGTGCCAGCAGCCGGACAGGGTTCTCCTACGAGCAGTACTTC.

The sample holds many counts of this clonotype. DNA for the CDR3: TGCGCCAGCAGCTCAATGGGCACTGAAGCTTTCTTT. Translated, it gives CASSSMGTEAFF. This chain uses TRBV5-1 with TRBJ1-1; D gene unclear. The CDR3 is 12 residues long. V lost 3 bases, J lost 4 bases, and 7 bases lay in between. CDR1 is SGHRS, CDR2 YFSETQ, per germline. Based on the CDR3 plus reference TRBV5-1 and TRBJ1-1, the full variable domain is KAGVTQTPRYLIKTRGQQVTLSCSPISGHRSVSWYQQTPGQGLQFLFEYFSETQRNKGNFPGRFSGRQFSNSRSEMNVSTLELGDSALYLCASSSMGTEAFFGQGTRLTVV.

V usage is TRBV20-1 and J usage is TRBJ1-1; TRBD1 agrees at 8 bases. The CDR3 is 13 residues long. Per the germline V gene, CDR1 is DFQATT and CDR2 is SNEGSKA (reference sequence). V shed 2 bases and J 6 bases; nucleotides not matched to a gene: 5. CDR3 bases: TGCAGTGCTAGACGCCCAGGGGGCTCTGAAGCTTTCTTT. It is translated as CSARRPGGSEAFF.